This TCR beta chain was captured in a study of T cells in tuberculosis. Study-wide context: This South African cohort compared adolescents with or without latent tuberculosis against adults with active tuberculosis. Study-wide findings and caveats: Samples were chosen by availability of cryopreserved specimens.

The CDR3 covers 14 residues. Germline lookup yields CDR1 ENHRY and CDR2 SYGVKD. V was clipped by 7 bases and J by 6 bases, with 18 bases between them. A note on this clone: As yet, its antigen is unknown.

Sequencing was performed with immunoSEQ multiplex PCR; in TCRdb, only in-frame clones are kept and a portion is missing. The sample contains about 28,000 clones, 90% of which appear only once. The material sequenced was PBMCs. The chain employs TRBV10-3 and TRBJ1-2, with D possibly TRBD1 on 6 matching bases. This receptor was obtained from a donor aged 10 to 29 with latent tuberculosis or without tuberculosis infection. CDR3 in amino acids: CAINESRDIDGYTF. CDR3 nucleotide sequence: TGTGCCATCAATGAAAGCCGGGACATAGATGGCTACACCTTC.